What follows are 17 T cell receptor beta chains derived from one specimen sequenced in a study of T cells in Graves' hyperthyroidism and ophthalmopathy. The TCR beta CDR3 regions underwent amplification using RNA transcripts as the source. TCR CDR3 underwent first-round RT-PCR with the HTBI primer set. From the multiplex PCR reads, TCRdb called clonotypes with MiXCR, one entry per CDR3 protein. The repertoire holds a few hundred thousand distinct CDR3 sequences, with approximately 14% as singletons. Material: blood. All receptors come from a woman aged 50 to 60 with Graves' hyperthyroidism that later progressed to Graves' ophthalmopathy.

At least ten counts were recorded for this clonotype. V usage is TRBV18 and J usage is TRBJ1-1, with TRBD1 as a possible D gene (5 bases). The CDR3 runs 14 residues. Trimming cost V 6 bases and J 8 bases, with 19 bases left between them. Germline loops: CDR1 KGHSH, CDR2 LQKENI. In DNA form, the CDR3 reads TGTGCCAGCTCGGGAACCGGGACTACCATCGAAGCTTTCTTT. It translates to CASSGTGTTIEAFF.

This clonotype has a count of ten or more. This chain links TRBV12-3 or TRBV12-4 with TRBJ2-1; the match to TRBD1 covers 9 bases. This CDR3 has 15 amino acids. Unmatched junction bases numbered 10, after V lost 5 bases and J lost 8 bases. CDR3 in amino acids: CASSNRGRQFDEQFF. CDR3 in DNA: TGTGCCAGCAGTAACAGGGGGCGCCAGTTTGATGAGCAGTTCTTC.

This clonotype came up many times. The J gene is TRBJ2-3, the V gene TRBV5-5, with D possibly being TRBD1 or TRBD2 (5 bases each). Trimming removed 4 bases at V and 1 base at J, with 10 bases between. This CDR3 spans 14 amino acids. Per the germline V gene, CDR1 is SGHKS and CDR2 is YYEKEE (reference sequence). The CDR3 nucleotides read TGTGCCAGCAGCAGCGTGGGGGGCACAGATACGCAGTATTTT. This translates into CASSSVGGTDTQYF.

This clonotype has just a few counts. The V gene is TRBV7-9, the J gene TRBJ2-2; weak D call: TRBD1 (5 bases). The CDR3 length is 16 residues. The ends were cut back, 1 base at V and 2 bases at J, with 11 bases in the middle. Germline V gene lookup returns CDR1 SEHNR and CDR2 FQNEAQ (reference sequence). CDR3 loop: CASSLGGGINTGELFF. The CDR3 nucleotides read TGTGCCAGCAGCTTAGGGGGCGGTATCAACACCGGGGAGCTGTTTTTT. Full variable domain (missing parts from reference TRBV7-9 and TRBJ2-2): DTGVSQNPRHKITKRGQNVTFRCDPISEHNRLYWYRQTLGQGPEFLTYFQNEAQLEKSRLLSDRFSAERPKGSFSTLEIQRTEQGDSAMYLCASSLGGGINTGELFFGEGSRLTVL.

This clonotype occurred many times. The chain employs TRBV12-3 or TRBV12-4 and TRBJ2-6; 12 bases line up with TRBD1. The CDR3 contains 17 residues. With 7 bases clipped from V and 2 bases from J, the junction kept 6 bases outside the gene matches. Here the CDR3 DNA reads TGTGCCAGCACCCCGGGACAGGGGGCGCCTGGGGCCAACGTCCTGACTTTC. It codes for CASTPGQGAPGANVLTF.

The CDR3 DNA reads TGCGCCAGCAGCTTGTACCAGGGGAGTAATCAGCCCCAGCATTTT. Translating gives CASSLYQGSNQPQHF. The rearrangement uses TRBV5-1 and TRBJ1-5; a weak D match, TRBD1 (6 bases). The CDR3 has 15 residues. The germline V gene has CDR1 SGHRS and CDR2 YFSETQ. Trimming stripped 1 base from V and 4 bases from J, with 12 bases between.

Points on this clonotype: A much larger clone is a single base away; this may be a read error. The rearrangement uses TRBV20-1 and TRBJ2-7; TRBD2 matches 11 bases. Germline V gene sequence: CDR1 DFQATT, CDR2 SNEGSKA (reference sequence). J was trimmed by 5 bases and V by 3 bases; bases with no gene match: 9. The CDR3 consists of 15 residues. The CDR3 protein is CSASSSSGRENEQYF. DNA of the CDR3: TGCAGTGCTAGTTCTAGTAGCGGGAGGGAGAACGAGCAGTACTTC.

This clonotype was detected ten times or more. The rearrangement uses TRBV7-2 and TRBJ2-1, with 9 bases lining up with TRBD2. The CDR3 length is 18 residues. J lost 7 bases, V lost 5 bases, and 18 bases had no gene match. Germline V gene data show CDR1 as SGHTA and CDR2 as FQGNSA. The CDR3: CASSPPPGLARRWNEQFF. As DNA, the CDR3 is TGTGCCAGCAGCCCCCCCCCGGGACTAGCACGAAGGTGGAATGAGCAGTTCTTC.

Regarding this clonotype: A single base separates this from a much larger clone, so it may be a read error. The V call is TRBV20-1, the J call TRBJ1-2; 8 nucleotides match TRBD1. The CDR3 has 13 amino acids. CDR1 and CDR2 from the germline V gene are DFQATT and SNEGSKA (reference sequence). CDR3 amino acids: CSASAGTGVRYAF. In nucleotides, the CDR3 is TGCAGTGCTAGTGCCGGGACAGGCGTCCGCTACGCCTTC.

This clonotype was counted between two and nine times. This may come from a read error, since a much larger clone is one base off. The V gene is TRBV9, the J gene TRBJ2-7; D possibly matches TRBD1 or TRBD2 (5 bases each). The CDR3 contains 15 residues. CDR1 and CDR2 (germline): SGDLS, YYNGEE. The CDR3 coding sequence is TGTGCCGGCAGCAAAACCGGGACCCTTGCGGGCGAGCAGTACTTC. The encoded protein is CAGSKTGTLAGEQYF.

The chain couples TRBV7-2 to TRBJ2-1; D unclear. V shed 5 bases and J shed 0 bases, with 11 bases lying between them. The germline gives CDR1 SGHTA, CDR2 FQGNSA. CDR3 length: 15 residues. The CDR3 is CASSVSSSSYNEQFF. The CDR3 nucleotides read TGTGCCAGCAGCGTCTCTAGTAGCTCCTACAATGAGCAGTTCTTC.

V and J are TRBV9 and TRBJ2-2; the D is unclear. CDR1 SGDLS and CDR2 YYNGEE come from the germline V gene. CDR3 length: 14 amino acids. V dropped 1 base and J dropped 2 bases, with 6 bases sitting between them. The CDR3 loop reads CASSVLPNTGELFF. In nucleotides, the CDR3 is TGTGCCAGCAGCGTATTACCAAACACCGGGGAGCTGTTTTTT.

This clonotype was found many times. The rearrangement uses TRBV7-2 and TRBJ1-2, with D tentatively TRBD1 (5 bases). The V end lost 3 bases, the J end lost 8 bases, and 13 bases lay between the germline ends. Germline-derived CDR1 and CDR2 are SGHTA and FQGNSA. The CDR3 totals 13 residues. CDR3 bases: TGTGCCAGCAGCTTTGGGCGGCAGGGCGGCTACACCTTC. Its translation is CASSFGRQGGYTF. The full variable domain, rest sourced from reference TRBV7-2 and TRBJ1-2, is GAGVSQSPSNKVTEKGKDVELRCDPISGHTALYWYRQSLGQGLEFLIYFQGNSAPDKSGLPSDRFSAERTGGSVSTLTIQRTQQEDSAVYLCASSFGRQGGYTFGSGTRLTVV.

This clonotype was seen at least ten times. The chain carries TRBV12-3 or TRBV12-4 and TRBJ1-4, with D possibly TRBD1 on 5 matching bases. Deletions cut 3 bases from V and 8 bases from J, with 13 bases between. The CDR3 runs to 14 residues. The chain's CDR3 is CASSLRQGVEKLFF. The DNA of the CDR3 is TGTGCCAGCAGTTTGCGACAAGGGGTAGAAAAACTGTTTTTT.

This clonotype has a count of ten or more. The J gene is TRBJ1-3, the V gene TRBV5-1; no definite D call. This CDR3 has 15 residues. The V gene's germline CDR1 is SGHRS and CDR2 YFSETQ. The germline V and J ends were trimmed by 2 bases and 4 bases, with 13 bases remaining between them. The CDR3 DNA follows: TGCGCCAGCAGCTTCGGAGGGCCAGCGGGAAACACCATATATTTT. Encoded protein: CASSFGGPAGNTIYF.

This clonotype was seen many times. V gene TRBV28 combines with J gene TRBJ2-5; maybe TRBD1 (6 bases). The CDR3 covers 15 residues. The V end was cut by 5 bases, the J end by 2 bases, with 15 bases between. Germline V gene data show CDR1 as MDHEN and CDR2 as SYDVKM. The CDR3 region has the DNA TGTGCCAGCAGTACTAGGGGGAGAGCGCAAGAGACCCAGTACTTC. Translating gives CASSTRGRAQETQYF.

This chain connects TRBV5-4 to TRBJ2-5, with D unresolved. V was shortened by 4 bases and J by 2 bases, with 9 bases between the two germline ends. The CDR3 totals 13 residues. Germline V gene lookup returns CDR1 SGHNT and CDR2 YYREEE (reference sequence). The chain's CDR3 is CASSRRPQETQYF. Here the CDR3 DNA reads TGTGCCAGCAGCCGGCGGCCTCAAGAGACCCAGTACTTC.